A single sample gave rise to the 28 T cell receptor beta chains below, sequenced in a study of blood T cell repertoires in COVID-19. This table comes from immunoSEQ multiplex PCR, and its TCRdb copy is limited to in-frame clones, with some not included. The sample holds approximately 150,000 clones, about four fifths seen once. Sample: peripheral blood. These receptors were obtained from a man between 60 and 75 years old with active or convalescent COVID-19.

The V and J genes are TRBV7-9 and TRBJ1-2, with D possibly being TRBD1 (6 bases). Trimming took 1 base from V and 4 from J, leaving 13 bases between them. CDR1 and CDR2 (germline): SEHNR, FQNEAQ (reference sequence). The CDR3 has 15 amino acids. As DNA, the CDR3 is TGTGCCAGCAGCTTAGACGGACAGCCGGCCTATGGCTACACCTTC. Residues: CASSLDGQPAYGYTF.

The chain uses TRBV19 and TRBJ2-5; weak D call: TRBD1 (6 bases). CDR3 length: 14 amino acids. V dropped 5 bases and J dropped 5 bases, with 15 bases sitting between them. CDR1 is LNHDA, CDR2 SQIVND, per germline (reference sequence). The CDR3 coding sequence is TGTGCCAGTAGTGTACAGGGTGTCGTTGAGACCCAGTACTTC. Residues: CASSVQGVVETQYF.

The sample holds one count of this clone. The rearrangement links TRBV23-1 to TRBJ2-7; 11 bases agree with TRBD2. TRBV23-1 is flagged as an ORF with uncertain function. The CDR3 is 14 residues long. With 3 bases clipped from V and 5 bases from J, the junction kept 3 bases outside the gene matches. CDR3 region: CASSHGTSGNEQYF. The CDR3 coding sequence is TGCGCCAGCAGTCACGGGACTAGCGGCAACGAGCAGTACTTC.

The chain combines TRBV24-1 with TRBJ2-3, with a possible D match to TRBD2 (6 bases). Germline-derived CDR1 and CDR2 are KGHDR and SFDVKD. Trimming removed 3 bases from V and 0 bases from J, with 15 bases in between. The CDR3 totals 17 residues. CDR3 region: CATSDGVGGFSTDTQYF. In DNA form, the CDR3 reads TGTGCCACCAGTGATGGGGTCGGGGGATTCAGCACAGATACGCAGTATTTT.

The CDR3 coding sequence is TGTGCCAGCAGTGAAGCCCGACAGTATGCGCATGGCTACACCTTC. Translated: CASSEARQYAHGYTF. The chain carries TRBV6-1 and TRBJ1-2; tentative D call: TRBD1 (5 bases). Trimming removed 0 bases from V and 6 bases from J, with 14 bases in between. The CDR3 loop spans 15 amino acids. Germline assignment: CDR1 MNHNS and CDR2 SASEGT.

This clone was seen a few times. The V gene is TRBV6-7, the J gene TRBJ2-3, with 7 positions matching TRBD1. TRBV6-7 is reported as an ORF; its role is uncertain. With 2 bases clipped from V and 6 bases from J, the junction kept 17 bases outside the gene matches. The CDR3 is made up of 18 amino acids. The DNA of the CDR3 is TGTGCCAGCAGTTACCCCCTTCAGGGGGACCCGTCCGTGGATACGCAGTATTTT. Its translation is CASSYPLQGDPSVDTQYF.

This clone was observed a few times. The genes are TRBV27 and TRBJ1-6; 7 bases line up with TRBD1. From germline, CDR1 is MNHEY and CDR2 SMNVEV (reference sequence). The CDR3 has 15 amino acids. V lost 2 bases, J lost 6 bases, and 4 bases stayed unmatched. The chain's CDR3 is CASSLKGGVNSPLHF. CDR3 bases: TGTGCCAGCAGTTTAAAAGGGGGCGTTAATTCACCCCTCCACTTT.

The genes are TRBV3-1 (or the pseudogene TRBV3-2) and TRBJ2-2; 8 nucleotides line up with TRBD2. The J segment lost 4 bases and the V segment lost 6 bases, leaving 7 bases of the junction unmatched. The length of the CDR3 is 15 residues. CDR1 LGHDT and CDR2 YNNKEL come from the germline V gene (reference sequence). For the CDR3, the DNA is TGTGCCAGCAGGCCGGGGGGGCCGAGCACCGGGGAGCTGTTTTTT. Translated, it gives CASRPGGPSTGELFF.

This chain uses TRBV6-1 with TRBJ1-4, with 10 bases that match TRBD1. This CDR3 has 15 amino acids. V dropped 5 bases and J dropped 4; count of bases not matched to a gene: 4. Germline-derived CDR1 and CDR2 are MNHNS and SASEGT. The CDR3 DNA reads as TGTGCCAGCAGTTCTGGACAGGGGGATAATGAAAAACTGTTTTTT. Its translation is CASSSGQGDNEKLFF.

Turning to this clone: Other DNA sequences in this specimen translate into the identical CDR3. The genes are TRBV11-2 and TRBJ1-6; 7 bases match TRBD1. V was pared by 4 bases and J by 5 bases, with 2 bases of the junction left unmatched. The germline V gene has CDR1 SGHAT and CDR2 FQNNGV. This CDR3 has 14 amino acids. CDR3 DNA sequence: TGTGCCAGCAGCTACAGGGGAAATAATTCACCCCTCCACTTT. This translates into CASSYRGNNSPLHF.

The V gene is TRBV7-9, the J gene TRBJ2-1; tentative D call: TRBD1 (5 bases). Per the germline V gene, CDR1 is SEHNR and CDR2 is FQNEAQ (reference sequence). V was pared by 1 base and J by 8 bases, with 15 bases between. This CDR3 has 15 residues. This CDR3 is CASSLDGAVQDEQFF. The CDR3, as DNA: TGTGCCAGCAGCTTAGATGGGGCAGTACAAGATGAGCAGTTCTTC.

The CDR3 nucleotides are TGTGCCAGCAGCCAATTGATACAGGGGAATAACTATGGCTACACCTTC. Amino acid sequence: CASSQLIQGNNYGYTF. V is TRBV3-1 (or the pseudogene TRBV3-2) and J is TRBJ1-2; TRBD1 aligns across 7 bases. The V segment lost 2 bases and the J segment 1 base; nucleotides outside the gene matches: 7. The CDR3 totals 16 residues. Germline-derived CDR1 and CDR2 are LGHDT and YNNKEL (reference sequence).

The CDR3 loop reads CASRAGTGGSYEQYF. CDR3 coding DNA: TGTGCCAGCAGGGCCGGGACAGGGGGATCCTACGAGCAGTACTTC. This rearrangement joins TRBV6-5 to TRBJ2-7; 11 bases fit TRBD1. The CDR3 sequence is 15 residues long. Germline CDR1 MNHEY, CDR2 SVGAGI. V dropped 6 bases and J dropped 1; count of bases not matched to a gene: 5.

The CDR3 spells CASSDRAPGTGNTIYF. CDR3 bases: TGCGCCAGCAGTGACAGGGCCCCAGGGACTGGAAACACCATATATTTT. The V gene is TRBV10-2, the J gene TRBJ1-3; the D gene is possibly TRBD1 (5 bases). Trimming pared 3 bases from V and 2 bases from J, leaving 14 bases between. Germline CDR1 reads WSHSY; CDR2 reads SAAADI. This CDR3 comprises 16 residues.

This chain joins TRBV7-9 and TRBJ1-2, with a weak D call TRBD1 (5 bases). This CDR3 is 14 amino acids long. The germline gives CDR1 SEHNR, CDR2 FQNEAQ (reference sequence). With 0 bases removed from V and 4 bases from J, the gap between germline ends came to 9 bases. For the CDR3, the DNA is TGTGCCAGCAGCTTAGCCCAGGGCCCCTATGGCTACACCTTC. Translation: CASSLAQGPYGYTF.

This clone was found a few times. The chain employs TRBV7-9 and TRBJ2-1; 9 bases align to TRBD2. The CDR3 has 15 residues. Trimming removed 1 base from V and 8 bases from J; junction bases left unmatched: 6. Germline CDR1 is SEHNR and CDR2 is FQNEAQ (reference sequence). CDR3 in DNA: TGTGCCAGCAGCTTAGGTAGCGGGAGAAGGGATGAGCAGTTCTTC. This translates into CASSLGSGRRDEQFF.

This clone was found once. The V call is TRBV19, the J call TRBJ2-7; 7 bases are shared with TRBD1. Per the germline V gene, CDR1 is LNHDA and CDR2 is SQIVND (reference sequence). The CDR3 is 13 amino acids. Unmatched junction bases numbered 13, after V lost 8 bases and J lost 9 bases. CDR3 nucleotides: TGTGCCAGTGGAGACAGGGAGTCCTTGACGCAGTACTTC. It translates to CASGDRESLTQYF.

The V gene is TRBV6-5, the J gene TRBJ1-3; no definite D call. The V and J ends lost 5 bases and 4 bases respectively, with 12 bases between them. Germline CDR1 reads MNHEY; CDR2 reads SVGAGI. CDR3 size: 14 residues. CDR3 loop: CASSRGRGGNTIYF. CDR3 bases: TGTGCCAGCAGTCGCGGCCGTGGGGGAAACACCATATATTTT.

The chain uses TRBV5-6 and TRBJ1-3, with 7 bases identical to TRBD1. The germline CDR1 and CDR2 sequences are SGHDT and YYEEEE. The CDR3 runs to 15 residues. The V and J ends lost 6 bases and 0 bases, in that order; junction bases with no gene match: 6. CDR3 sequence (DNA): TGTGCCAGCACCTCCGGGACAGTCTCTGGAAACACCATATATTTT. This translates into CASTSGTVSGNTIYF.

The chain uses TRBV5-1 and TRBJ2-7; no reliable D call. Trimming took 0 bases from V and 2 from J, leaving 9 bases between them. The V gene's germline CDR1 is SGHRS and CDR2 YFSETQ. This CDR3 is built from 14 residues. The CDR3 sequence is CASSLVSVPYEQYF. The DNA of the CDR3 is TGCGCCAGCAGCTTGGTCTCAGTTCCCTACGAGCAGTACTTC. The variable domain in full, completed from reference TRBV5-1 and TRBJ2-7, reads KAGVTQTPRYLIKTRGQQVTLSCSPISGHRSVSWYQQTPGQGLQFLFEYFSETQRNKGNFPGRFSGRQFSNSRSEMNVSTLELGDSALYLCASSLVSVPYEQYFGPGTRLTVT.

The CDR3 loop reads CASSLGSYYHEQYF. For the CDR3, the DNA is TGTGCCAGCAGCTTGGGATCTTACTACCACGAGCAGTACTTC. The chain has TRBV5-5 and TRBJ2-7, with no clear D. Trimming cost V 0 bases and J 5 bases, with 12 bases left between them. This CDR3 comprises 14 residues. The germline gives CDR1 SGHKS, CDR2 YYEKEE (reference sequence).

The CDR3 spells CASSGTGGAGEQFF. In DNA, the CDR3 is TGTGCCAGCAGCGGGACAGGGGGTGCTGGGGAGCAGTTCTTC. The chain uses TRBV27 and TRBJ2-1, with 11 bases fitting TRBD1. Trimming removed 6 bases from V and 10 bases from J; junction bases left unmatched: 8. Germline CDR1 and CDR2: MNHEY and SMNVEV (reference sequence). There are 14 residues in the CDR3.

The genes are TRBV9 and TRBJ2-1; maybe TRBD2 (6 bases). Trimming stripped 3 bases from V and 9 bases from J, with 16 bases between. Looked up from germline, CDR1 is SGDLS and CDR2 is YYNGEE. The CDR3 contains 14 residues. The DNA of the CDR3 is TGTGCCAGCAGCGCCTCGGGTAGGGACTCTGAGCAGTTCTTC. Residues: CASSASGRDSEQFF.

This clone was counted only a few times. The chain links TRBV2 to TRBJ1-2; 9 bases match TRBD1. V shed 2 bases and J 8 bases; nucleotides not matched to a gene: 9. CDR3 length: 15 amino acids. Germline V gene data show CDR1 as SNHLY and CDR2 as FYNNEI. The CDR3 region is CASSEWTGVLGGYTF. The CDR3 nucleotides read TGTGCCAGCAGTGAATGGACAGGGGTTTTAGGGGGCTACACCTTC.

The chain is built from TRBV4-2 and TRBJ1-4, with a weak D call TRBD1 (5 bases). The germline CDR1 and CDR2 sequences are LGHNA and YNFKEQ. Between the trimmed V and J ends, which lost 3 bases and 0 bases, there was a span of 11 bases. The length of the CDR3 is 16 residues. CDR3 residues: CASSHRGDATNEKLFF. The CDR3 DNA follows: TGTGCCAGCAGCCATAGGGGTGATGCAACTAATGAAAAACTGTTTTTT.

This clone was counted only a few times. The chain employs TRBV19 and TRBJ1-3; D is perhaps TRBD1 (6 bases). The V gene lost 9 bases and the J gene lost 6 bases, with 15 bases spanning the gap. This CDR3 contains 13 residues. Per the germline V gene, CDR1 is LNHDA and CDR2 is SQIVND (reference sequence). CDR3 amino acids: CASRGARVNTIYF. The CDR3 nucleotides are TGTGCCAGCAGGGGTGCTCGTGTAAACACCATATATTTT.

The rearrangement joins TRBV6-5 to TRBJ2-3; 10 bases align to TRBD2. After removal of 2 bases from V and 7 bases from J, the junction contained 9 bases not matched to a gene. Germline values: CDR1 MNHEY, CDR2 SVGAGI. The CDR3 covers 16 residues. CDR3: CASSYIGAGGKNTQYF. Written as DNA, the CDR3 is TGTGCCAGCAGTTACATTGGAGCGGGAGGGAAAAATACGCAGTATTTT.

The J gene is TRBJ2-3, the V gene TRBV7-2; 12 nucleotides agree with TRBD2. With 6 bases clipped from V and 5 bases from J, the junction kept 9 bases outside the gene matches. CDR3 length equals 16 residues. The germline V gene has CDR1 SGHTA and CDR2 FQGNSA. The CDR3: CASRQSSGRVGDTQYF. CDR3 bases: TGTGCCAGCAGGCAATCTAGCGGGAGGGTCGGAGATACGCAGTATTTT.